The clone carrying this TCR beta chain was seen only a few times. The antigen is undetermined. The entry originates in a study of beta chain features in type 1 diabetes. The sequenced template was cDNA made from the entire isolated RNA. Naive, central memory and regulatory T cell samples produced a mean of about 3.5 million reads. The protocol was immunoSEQ multiplex PCR, while the TCRdb copy is restricted to in-frame clones and leaves out a portion. This sample has over 150,000 clones, with approximately 10% found just once. This CDR3 has 12 residues. Per germline, CDR1 SEHNR and CDR2 FQNEAQ (reference sequence). Trimming removed 4 bases at V and 4 bases at J, with 8 bases between. In all sorted populations, purity surpassed 95%. Study-level points and caveats: Shorter TCRB CDR3s, moderately but significantly so, marked every one of the four CD4+ subsets in Type 1 diabetes patients.

V is TRBV7-9 and J is TRBJ2-7; D is unresolved. The receptor's source is a man in his thirties or forties with type 1 diabetes. The material sequenced was central memory CD4+ T cells from blood. CDR3 DNA: TGTGCCAGCAGCTATGGGCCGTACGAGCAGTACTTC. This encodes CASSYGPYEQYF.